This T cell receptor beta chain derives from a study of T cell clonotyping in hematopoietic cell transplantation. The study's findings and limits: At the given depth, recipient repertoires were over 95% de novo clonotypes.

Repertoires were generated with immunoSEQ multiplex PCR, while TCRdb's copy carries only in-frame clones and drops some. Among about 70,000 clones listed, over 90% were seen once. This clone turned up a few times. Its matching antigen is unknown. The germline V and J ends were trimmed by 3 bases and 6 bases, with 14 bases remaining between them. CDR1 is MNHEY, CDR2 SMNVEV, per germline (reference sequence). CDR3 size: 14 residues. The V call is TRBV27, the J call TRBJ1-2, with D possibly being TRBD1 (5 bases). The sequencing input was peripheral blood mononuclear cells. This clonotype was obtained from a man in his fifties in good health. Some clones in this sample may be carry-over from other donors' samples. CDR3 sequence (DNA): TGTGCCAGCAGTTTTGATCTCTCGGGGGATGGCTACACCTTC. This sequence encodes CASSFDLSGDGYTF.